Listed here are 15 T cell receptor beta chains from one sample, sequenced in a study of shared clonotypes between healthy human individuals. Method: immunoSEQ multiplex PCR; TCRdb's copy keeps in-frame clones and lacks some. The top ten clones hold under 2% of a sample with roughly 2.1 million clones, under 95% of them seen once. The naive CD8 fraction comprised CD45RO-negative cells positively selected for CCR7 and excluded terminally differentiated effector memory CD45RA+ cells. Sample: naive CD8+ T cells from PBMCs. The receptors stem from a man between 18 and 35 years old in good health. Some clones in this sample may be carry-over from other donors' samples.

Concerning this clone: Other DNA variants within this sample encode the same CDR3. The J gene is TRBJ2-7, the V gene TRBV27, with a possible D match to TRBD1 (6 bases). Germline V lookup: CDR1 MNHEY, CDR2 SMNVEV (reference sequence). The CDR3 consists of 14 residues. V shed 3 bases and J shed 2 bases, with 11 bases lying between them. The CDR3 nucleotides are TGTGCCAGCAGTTTGGGTCAGGGGACCTACGAGCAGTACTTC. It encodes CASSLGQGTYEQYF.

J is TRBJ2-3 and V is TRBV28; D might be TRBD1 or TRBD2, each matching 6 bases. From germline, CDR1 is MDHEN and CDR2 SYDVKM. This CDR3 is 14 amino acids long. V was pared by 6 bases and J by 2 bases, with 12 bases between. CDR3 amino acids: CASSPGATTDTQYF. CDR3 coding DNA: TGTGCCAGCAGCCCGGGGGCCACCACAGATACGCAGTATTTT.

The chain joins TRBV7-9 to TRBJ2-1, with 7 bases aligning to TRBD1. This CDR3 is built from 16 residues. Per the germline V gene, CDR1 is SEHNR and CDR2 is FQNEAQ (reference sequence). V lost 6 bases to trimming and J lost 2 bases; unmatched junction nucleotides: 10. CDR3 bases: TGTGCCAGCAGACAAATCGGACAGGCCGCCTACAATGAGCAGTTCTTC. Protein sequence: CASRQIGQAAYNEQFF.

With respect to this clone: Additional DNA sequences in this sample encode the identical CDR3. This chain links TRBV27 with TRBJ2-7; D gene ambiguous. Trimming pared 0 bases from V and 3 bases from J, leaving 9 bases between. Germline CDR1 and CDR2: MNHEY and SMNVEV (reference sequence). CDR3 size: 14 residues. DNA of the CDR3: TGTGCCAGCAGTTTATCGCTGGGTAGCTACGAGCAGTACTTC. It codes for CASSLSLGSYEQYF.

The chain joins TRBV5-4 to TRBJ1-1; D unclear. This CDR3 spans 17 amino acids. Germline CDR1 is SGHNT and CDR2 is YYREEE (reference sequence). With 1 base removed from V and 5 bases from J, the gap between germline ends came to 21 bases. The CDR3 sequence is CASSLRRESLTGTEAFF. The CDR3 DNA is TGTGCCAGCAGCTTGAGAAGGGAAAGCCTGACGGGGACTGAAGCTTTCTTT.

The rearrangement joins TRBV30 to TRBJ2-1; D is possibly TRBD1 or TRBD2 (5 bases each). The V gene's germline CDR1 is GTSNPN and CDR2 SVGIG (reference sequence). CDR3 size: 15 residues. V was trimmed by 1 base and J by 12 bases, leaving 22 bases between them. CDR3 loop: CAWSGDGLRVKRQFF. Written as DNA, the CDR3 is TGTGCCTGGAGTGGGGACGGCCTTAGAGTGAAAAGGCAGTTCTTC.

The gene calls are TRBV5-1 and TRBJ1-4, with D perhaps TRBD1 (6 bases). Trimming shortened V by 3 bases and J by 6 bases, and 21 bases separated the two germline ends. The CDR3 runs to 17 residues. CDR1 is SGHRS and CDR2 is YFSETQ in the germline V gene. This CDR3 reads CASSSGDPGRLDEKLFF. For the CDR3, the DNA is TGCGCCAGCAGCTCAGGGGACCCGGGGCGGTTGGATGAAAAACTGTTTTTT.

This clone has only one observation. The rearrangement joins TRBV7-9 to TRBJ1-2; a weak D match, TRBD1 (6 bases). The CDR3 covers 14 residues. Per germline, CDR1 SEHNR and CDR2 FQNEAQ (reference sequence). Deletions cut 3 bases from V and 6 bases from J, with 14 bases between. DNA of the CDR3: TGTGCCAGCAGCTTGGGGGCTAGGTTGGATGGCTACACCTTC. Its translation is CASSLGARLDGYTF.

The genes are TRBV28 and TRBJ2-3, with TRBD2 as a possible D gene (5 bases). Germline CDR1 and CDR2: MDHEN and SYDVKM. V gave up 5 bases and J gave up 1 base, with 13 bases separating them. The CDR3 has 15 amino acids. The DNA for the CDR3 is TGTGCCAGCAGTATTGAAAAACTAGGCACAGATACGCAGTATTTT. It is translated as CASSIEKLGTDTQYF.

The chain employs TRBV5-1 and TRBJ2-3, with D perhaps matching TRBD1 (5 bases). Per the germline V gene, CDR1 is SGHRS and CDR2 is YFSETQ. The CDR3 length is 17 residues. V lost 4 bases and J 0 bases, leaving 18 bases between the germline ends. As DNA, the CDR3 is TGCGCCAGCAGCCGGACCGACAGTTTAGTTAGCACAGATACGCAGTATTTT. The encoded protein is CASSRTDSLVSTDTQYF.

The V gene is TRBV11-2, the J gene TRBJ2-5; 8 bases align to TRBD1. Germline trimming cut 5 bases from V and 2 bases from J; bases unmatched to any gene: 10. The germline CDR1 and CDR2 sequences are SGHAT and FQNNGV. This CDR3 spans 16 amino acids. The CDR3 loop is CASSRLGTGPQETQYF. As DNA, the CDR3 is TGTGCCAGCAGCCGATTAGGGACAGGCCCACAAGAGACCCAGTACTTC.

The V call is TRBV27, the J call TRBJ2-1, with TRBD2 matching 8 bases. V lost 3 bases to trimming and J lost 7 bases; unmatched junction nucleotides: 11. CDR3 length equals 16 residues. Germline V CDR1 and CDR2: MNHEY, SMNVEV (reference sequence). CDR3 in amino acids: CASSFILAEGSNEQFF. CDR3 nucleotide sequence: TGTGCCAGCAGTTTTATACTAGCGGAAGGATCTAATGAGCAGTTCTTC.

The chain is built from TRBV18 and TRBJ2-1; 7 bases fit TRBD1. Germline trimming cut 3 bases from V and 2 bases from J; bases unmatched to any gene: 4. From germline, CDR1 is KGHSH and CDR2 LQKENI. CDR3 length equals 15 residues. CDR3 sequence (DNA): TGTGCCAGCTCACCTGCCGGGACAGCCTACAATGAGCAGTTCTTC. It translates to CASSPAGTAYNEQFF.

V gene TRBV11-2 combines with J gene TRBJ2-7; the D is unclear. Germline CDR1 is SGHAT and CDR2 is FQNNGV. There are 13 residues in the CDR3. V lost 1 base and J 3 bases, leaving 7 bases between the germline ends. Here the CDR3 reads CASSLGSLYEQYF. CDR3 nucleotides: TGTGCCAGCAGCTTAGGGAGTCTCTACGAGCAGTACTTC.

The chain is built from TRBV5-5 and TRBJ2-7; TRBD1 matches 10 bases. Unmatched junction bases numbered 11, after V lost 2 bases and J lost 3 bases. The CDR3 has 17 residues. Germline V gene sequence: CDR1 SGHKS, CDR2 YYEKEE (reference sequence). CDR3 protein: CASSFFRVGTGDYEQYF. In DNA form, the CDR3 reads TGTGCCAGCAGCTTCTTTCGCGTTGGGACAGGGGACTACGAGCAGTACTTC.